This T cell receptor beta chain emerged from a study of post-analysis software for immune sequencing data (dated by TCRdb to 2014 to 2015). Background on the whole study: Recorded disease courses included relapsing-remitting, secondary progressive and progressive-relapsing multiple sclerosis, with some patients lacking subtype annotation. A subset of samples was prepared in parallel using single-end sample barcoding, then pooled and co-amplified after Illumina adapter ligation. Patient repertoires were compared against some twelve previously published healthy control repertoires from donors aged about 6 to 27 years.

Cut back by 5 bases and 5 bases, the V and J ends lie 6 bases apart. Reading the germline V gene gives CDR1 SGHNT and CDR2 YENEEA. The CDR3 numbers 11 residues from cysteine through phenylalanine. The sequence is cut down to CDR3 DNA, 33 bases in frame from base 1. Broader findings and caveats from the paper: Multiple sclerosis patients had significantly lower normalized Chao1 diversity than controls, a result that suggests substantial peripheral T-cell clonal expansion. The multiple sclerosis patient group was slightly younger than the control group. Patients showed significantly higher frequencies than controls for roughly five TRBV segments, among them TRBV5-6, TRBV5-1 and TRBV20-1. When samples were clustered directly using the F measure, samples prepared in the same batch co-clustered strongly, which prompted a batch-effect correction.

To demonstrate the VDJtools post-analysis software, the study profiled TCR beta repertoires from the peripheral blood of under 15 young patients with multiple sclerosis. Multiple sclerosis patients were children and adolescents aged roughly 6 to 17 years. For this clonotype: The antigen this receptor binds is unknown. Per-nucleotide qualities are absent, and no much larger clonotype sits a single base away.

Receptors were amplified or captured by PCR. TCRdb lists the instrument as Illumina HiSeq 2500. Unique molecular identifiers were incorporated into TCR beta cDNA libraries to reduce PCR and sequencing biases. Around 500,000 cDNA molecules were obtained for every 1 to 10 million input T cells, so each molecule roughly corresponded to one T cell. The same protocol used for the earlier healthy control dataset was applied to prepare and sequence the patient libraries. Samples belonging to the same batch were prepared together, multiplexed and sequenced on a shared HiSeq lane. The authors processed their data as follows. Raw barcoded reads were processed with MIGEC, and single-read molecular identifier groups were discarded before consensus assembly and CDR3 extraction. Clonotype tables were post-analysed with VDJtools, normalizing diversity by down-sampling all datasets to the smallest sample size. Repertoire overlap clustering matched CDR3 amino acid but not nucleotide sequences to correct batch-related cross-sample contamination. TCRdb reanalyzed the raw reads on its own, using fastp at Q25 for trimming and MiXCR for clone calling, and kept in-frame beta chains. A single entry per CDR3 protein holds the most common genes and DNA from its merged rows. The authors' filters were not applied to this entry. This sample is represented by roughly 600,000 distinct CDR3 sequences; about 40% of them were singletons. The ten largest make up 1.7% of the sample.

Material: blood. The TCR sequence derives from a girl aged 5-17 years with multiple sclerosis. This chain is built from TRBV11-3 and TRBJ2-5; the D gene is not confidently resolved. The nucleotide sequence reads as follows: TGTGCCAGCAGCGCCTGGGAGACCCAGTACTTC. The resulting protein is CASSAWETQYF.